The next 13 T cell receptor beta chains were all read from a single sample in a study of blood T cells in healthy people across ages. Next came a second PCR, run for roughly 6 to 11 cycles, which used a sample-barcoded 5' primer along with a J-beta primer mix. Using its own MiXCR run on the 5' RACE reads, TCRdb lists one record per CDR3 protein. The table lists about 1.8 million distinct CDR3 sequences, 49% of them singletons. The material sequenced was blood. The receptors stem from a woman aged 40 to 50 in good health.

A few counts support this clonotype. CDR3 region: CATRGPFNEQFF. DNA for the CDR3: TGTGCCACCCGGGGACCGTTCAATGAGCAGTTCTTC. V is TRBV28 and J is TRBJ2-1, with D perhaps TRBD1 or TRBD2 (5 bases each). V was trimmed by 10 bases and J by 6 bases, leaving 13 bases between them. This CDR3 contains 12 residues. From germline, CDR1 is MDHEN and CDR2 SYDVKM.

The V gene is TRBV28, the J gene TRBJ2-1, with D unresolved. CDR1 is MDHEN and CDR2 is SYDVKM in the germline V gene. This CDR3 spans 11 amino acids. The V end was cut by 3 bases, the J end by 9 bases, with 6 bases between. The CDR3 is CASSFGAEQFF. In DNA form, the CDR3 reads TGTGCCAGCAGTTTTGGCGCTGAGCAGTTCTTC.

The CDR3 nucleotides read TGTGCCAGCAGCAAAGAAGCTCGGCTTCACAGGGCGGGTGGCTCCTATAATTCACCCCTCCACTTT. Encoded protein: CASSKEARLHRAGGSYNSPLHF. This chain connects TRBV21-1 to TRBJ1-6; no check of the table's D call, TRBD1, against the DNA was made. TRBV21-1 is labeled a pseudogene. This CDR3 spans 22 amino acids.

The chain is built from TRBV5-1 and TRBJ1-2; 8 bases line up with TRBD1. The CDR3 consists of 17 residues. The ends lost 0 bases at V and 4 bases at J; junction bases unmatched: 11. Germline V gene lookup returns CDR1 SGHRS and CDR2 YFSETQ. The CDR3 DNA follows: TGCGCCAGCAGCTTGGGTATCTTGACAGGGGAAGTCTATGGCTACACCTTC. This encodes CASSLGILTGEVYGYTF.

The chain couples TRBV10-3 to TRBJ2-7; the D is unclear. CDR1 ENHRY and CDR2 SYGVKD come from the germline V gene. Trimming cost V 3 bases and J 0 bases, with 12 bases left between them. This CDR3 is built from 15 residues. The CDR3 region has the DNA TGTGCCATCAGTGATCAAAACTGGAGCTCCTACGAGCAGTACTTC. Translated, it gives CAISDQNWSSYEQYF.

There are a few counts of this clonotype. The chain uses TRBV3-1 and TRBJ1-2, with 7 bases that match TRBD1. The ends lost 0 bases at V and 4 bases at J; junction bases unmatched: 11. The CDR3 loop spans 17 amino acids. Germline CDR1 LGHDT, CDR2 YNNKEL (reference sequence). CDR3 nucleotides: TGTGCCAGCAGCCAAGAGTTTTCAGGGGGTATCGCCTATGGCTACACCTTC. It translates to CASSQEFSGGIAYGYTF.

The rearrangement uses TRBV7-2 and TRBJ2-7; D is possibly TRBD1 or TRBD2 (5 bases each). The CDR3 extends over 15 amino acids. CDR1 SGHTA and CDR2 FQGNSA come from the germline V gene. The V gene lost 4 bases and the J gene lost 1 base, with 14 bases spanning the gap. The CDR3 spells CASSSQGDGSYEQYF. CDR3 nucleotides: TGTGCCAGCAGCTCCCAAGGGGACGGTTCCTACGAGCAGTACTTC.

The rearrangement joins TRBV29-1 to TRBJ2-5, with D possibly matching TRBD2 (7 bases). The germline V gene has CDR1 SQVTM and CDR2 ANQGSEA. This CDR3 comprises 11 residues. Trimming cost V 2 bases and J 11 bases, with 12 bases left between them. In nucleotides, the CDR3 is TGCAGCGTTGAATCCCGGGGGGCGCAGTACTTC. Protein product: CSVESRGAQYF.

The rearrangement uses TRBV9 and TRBJ2-7; D is uncertain. Germline lookup yields CDR1 SGDLS and CDR2 YYNGEE. There are 14 residues in the CDR3. V was shortened by 0 bases and J by 1 base, with 8 bases between the two germline ends. DNA for the CDR3: TGTGCCAGCAGCGTAGCTACTGAGTCCTACGAGCAGTACTTC. It yields the protein CASSVATESYEQYF.

The chain combines TRBV19 with TRBJ2-1, with 11 bases identical to TRBD1. Unmatched junction bases numbered 10, after V lost 8 bases and J lost 4 bases. The CDR3 has 16 amino acids. Germline V gene lookup returns CDR1 LNHDA and CDR2 SQIVND (reference sequence). The CDR3 nucleotides are TGTGCCAGTCACCAGTCCGGGACAGGGGGTTACAATGAGCAGTTCTTC. It encodes CASHQSGTGGYNEQFF.

The V call is TRBV15, the J call TRBJ2-6, with a tentative D call TRBD2 (5 bases). Trimming shortened V by 5 bases and J by 2 bases, and 13 bases separated the two germline ends. CDR3 length equals 16 residues. Germline CDR1 and CDR2: LNHNV and YYDKDF (reference sequence). CDR3 in DNA: TGTGCCACCAGCGGAAGGACCGGGGCTGGGGCCAACGTCCTGACTTTC. It yields the protein CATSGRTGAGANVLTF.

This clonotype occurred a few times. The CDR3 sequence: CASSQVVASGEQYF. CDR3 coding DNA: TGCGCCAGCAGCCAAGTGGTAGCGTCGGGCGAGCAGTACTTC. The rearrangement links TRBV4-1 to TRBJ2-7, with a possible D match to TRBD2 (5 bases). Trimming took 1 base from V and 6 from J, leaving 13 bases between them. The CDR3 is 14 amino acids. Germline values: CDR1 MGHRA, CDR2 YSYEKL.

The chain links TRBV7-9 to TRBJ1-6; 11 bases fit TRBD1. The CDR3 is made up of 16 amino acids. Germline CDR1 and CDR2: SEHNR and FQNEAQ (reference sequence). The V and J ends lost 4 bases and 5 bases, in that order; junction bases with no gene match: 4. The CDR3 DNA follows: TGTGCCAGCAGCTCACCGGGACAGGGGGATAATTCACCCCTCCACTTT. This encodes CASSSPGQGDNSPLHF.